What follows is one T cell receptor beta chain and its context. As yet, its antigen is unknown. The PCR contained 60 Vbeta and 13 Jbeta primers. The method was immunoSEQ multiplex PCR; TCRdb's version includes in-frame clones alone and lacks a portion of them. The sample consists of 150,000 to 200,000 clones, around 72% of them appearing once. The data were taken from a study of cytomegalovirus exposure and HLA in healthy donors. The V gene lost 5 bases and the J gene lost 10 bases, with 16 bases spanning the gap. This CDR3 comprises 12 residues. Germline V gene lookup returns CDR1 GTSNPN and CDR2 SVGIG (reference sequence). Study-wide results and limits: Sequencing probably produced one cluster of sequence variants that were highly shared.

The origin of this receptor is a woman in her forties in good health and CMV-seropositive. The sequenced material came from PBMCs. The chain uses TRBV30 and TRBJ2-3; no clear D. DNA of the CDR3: TGTGCCTGGTCTAGGTCATTGGAGTCGCAGTATTTT. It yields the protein CAWSRSLESQYF.